This TCR beta chain was observed in a study of CD8 T cells in ankylosing spondylitis. This CDR3 comprises 15 residues. Per the germline V gene, CDR1 is SEHNR and CDR2 is FQNEAQ (reference sequence). V gave up 1 base and J gave up 5 bases; unmatched junction bases: 5. Only a few counts were recorded for this clonotype. Its antigen remains unidentified. Library preparation for TCR beta used quantitative 5'-RACE with molecular barcodes. MiXCR, applied by TCRdb to the 5' RACE reads, yields one record per CDR3 protein. The sample records about 220,000 distinct CDR3 sequences, about 18% being singletons. Study results and limitations: Matched ankylosing spondylitis synovial fluid reportedly contained a significantly enriched population of disease-linked clones. About 8 highly homologous variants made up a TCR beta motif, and this motif appeared characteristic of ankylosing spondylitis blood.

This receptor was obtained from a male donor with ankylosing spondylitis. The sample comprised blood, either unsorted or a sorted T cell fraction (not recorded which). This chain joins TRBV7-9 and TRBJ2-1; 7 bases agree with TRBD2. The CDR3 is CASSLVGTKNNEQFF. CDR3 nucleotide sequence: TGTGCCAGCAGCTTAGTAGGGACTAAAAACAATGAGCAGTTCTTC.